These 21 T cell receptor beta chains originate from one sample sequenced in a study of T-cell memory formation after mild COVID-19. TCRdb ran MiXCR on the 5' RACE reads and lists one entry per CDR3 protein. The sample lists about 140,000 distinct CDR3 sequences; 14% were seen once. Material for sequencing was PBMCs or a T cell subset sorted from them (not recorded which). These receptors were obtained from an adult woman who had mild COVID-19 (a few samples of this study predate the infection). Cell type and time point are not known.

The gene calls are TRBV5-4 and TRBJ1-1; D possibly corresponds to TRBD1 (6 bases). Per the germline V gene, CDR1 is SGHNT and CDR2 is YYREEE (reference sequence). The V and J ends lost 0 bases and 4 bases respectively, with 13 bases between them. The CDR3 covers 15 residues. The DNA of the CDR3 is TGTGCCAGCAGCTTGGAGACGGGGGGCATCACTGAAGCTTTCTTT. Its protein product is CASSLETGGITEAFF.

V usage is TRBV30 and J usage is TRBJ2-1; the match to TRBD1 covers 9 bases. Trimming at V came to 2 bases and at J to 10 bases, leaving 3 bases not matched to a gene. This CDR3 is built from 12 residues. The germline CDR1 and CDR2 sequences are GTSNPN and SVGIG (reference sequence). The CDR3 spells CAWSQGTGEQFF. The CDR3, as DNA: TGTGCCTGGAGTCAAGGGACAGGGGAGCAGTTCTTC. The complete variable domain, with remaining parts taken from reference TRBV30 and TRBJ2-1, reads SQTIHQWPATLVQPVGSPLSLECTVEGTSNPNLYWYRQAAGRGLQLLFYSVGIGQISSEVPQNLSASRPQDRQFILSSKKLLLSDSGFYLCAWSQGTGEQFFGPGTRLTVL.

The chain employs TRBV12-3 or TRBV12-4 and TRBJ2-1, with 8 bases fitting TRBD2. The V and J ends lost 6 bases and 4 bases, in that order; junction bases with no gene match: 8. The CDR3 sequence is 15 residues long. DNA of the CDR3: TGTGCCAGCAGCCTACCTAGCGGGCCGTACAATGAGCAGTTCTTC. This sequence encodes CASSLPSGPYNEQFF.

The V and J genes are TRBV3-1 and TRBJ2-3, with 7 bases that match TRBD2. With 1 base clipped from V and 1 base from J, the junction kept 2 bases outside the gene matches. The CDR3 spans 15 residues. CDR1 is LGHDT, CDR2 YNNKEL, per germline (reference sequence). CDR3 in amino acids: CASSQVTSGTDTQYF. The CDR3 DNA is TGTGCCAGCAGCCAAGTAACTAGCGGCACAGATACGCAGTATTTT.

This clonotype has a handful of counts. V usage is TRBV7-2 and J usage is TRBJ2-1; TRBD2 agrees at 16 bases. Unmatched junction bases numbered 7, after V lost 5 bases and J lost 9 bases. The CDR3 loop spans 16 amino acids. Germline values: CDR1 SGHTA, CDR2 FQGNSA. CDR3 bases: TGTGCCAGCAGCCAGGGACTAGCGGGGGGGCCGGTTGAGCAGTTCTTC. Translating gives CASSQGLAGGPVEQFF.

The CDR3 coding sequence is TGCAGTGCTAAGGTCAGAAGCTCCTACGAGCAGTACTTC. This codes for CSAKVRSSYEQYF. J is TRBJ2-7 and V is TRBV20-1; D call uncertain. CDR1 and CDR2 from the germline V gene are DFQATT and SNEGSKA (reference sequence). V lost 4 bases, J lost 0 bases, and 10 bases lay in between. The CDR3 spans 13 residues.

The chain employs TRBV3-1 and TRBJ1-1, with D tentatively TRBD1 (6 bases). V lost 0 bases and J 5 bases, leaving 19 bases between the germline ends. This CDR3 is built from 17 residues. Germline V gene data show CDR1 as LGHDT and CDR2 as YNNKEL (reference sequence). In DNA, the CDR3 is TGTGCCAGCAGCCAAGATAGAGGCCTGAAAGGGGGGACTGAAGCTTTCTTT. This sequence encodes CASSQDRGLKGGTEAFF.

This clonotype was counted only a few times. The V and J genes are TRBV29-1 and TRBJ2-1; 9 bases line up with TRBD2. CDR1 and CDR2 from the germline V gene are SQVTM and ANQGSEA. This CDR3 region has 13 residues. J gave up 10 bases and V 2 bases, and 6 bases lay outside the gene matches. The CDR3 sequence: CSVESGGGGEQFF. The CDR3 coding sequence is TGCAGCGTTGAATCGGGCGGGGGGGGCGAGCAGTTCTTC.

The table lists this clonotype with a few counts. The chain has TRBV12-3 or TRBV12-4 and TRBJ1-2; unclear D gene. The CDR3 is 17 residues long. Between the trimmed V and J ends, which lost 5 bases and 1 base, there was a span of 20 bases. The CDR3 nucleotides read TGTGCCAGCAGTCCCCTGACGATGGAGGATTTTAACTATGGCTACACCTTC. This gives the protein CASSPLTMEDFNYGYTF.

This sequence joins TRBV12-3 or TRBV12-4 and TRBJ1-1, with D maybe TRBD1 (5 bases). Trimming took off 9 bases at V and 1 base at J, with 12 bases between the two ends. The CDR3 contains 13 residues. As DNA, the CDR3 is TGTGCCAGTACAGGCCGGTGGAACACTGAAGCTTTCTTT. This codes for CASTGRWNTEAFF.

The chain combines TRBV7-9 with TRBJ1-5, with TRBD1 as a possible D gene (6 bases). The CDR3 is 13 residues long. Per germline, CDR1 SEHNR and CDR2 FQNEAQ (reference sequence). Trimming shortened V by 5 bases and J by 5 bases, and 10 bases separated the two germline ends. CDR3 in amino acids: CASSAPGDQPQHF. The CDR3 DNA reads TGTGCCAGCAGCGCTCCAGGGGATCAGCCCCAGCATTTT.

This chain links TRBV5-6 with TRBJ2-7; TRBD1 matches at 8 bases. Unmatched junction bases numbered 5, after V lost 4 bases and J lost 2 bases. CDR3 size: 14 residues. CDR1 is SGHDT and CDR2 is YYEEEE in the germline V gene. The CDR3 DNA follows: TGTGCCAGCAGCCGCGCGACAGGGGCCTACGAGCAGTACTTC. It translates to CASSRATGAYEQYF. Using reference TRBV5-6 and TRBJ2-7 for the parts outside the CDR3, the full variable domain is DAGVTQSPTHLIKTRGQQVTLRCSPKSGHDTVSWYQQALGQGPQFIFQYYEEEERQRGNFPDRFSGHQFPNYSSELNVNALLLGDSALYLCASSRATGAYEQYFGPGTRLTVT.

This rearrangement joins TRBV5-1 to TRBJ2-7; D is tentatively TRBD1 or TRBD2 (6 bases each). Germline CDR1 reads SGHRS; CDR2 reads YFSETQ. This CDR3 comprises 15 residues. Trimming pared 3 bases from V and 3 bases from J, leaving 16 bases between. The chain's CDR3 is CASSSGAGEFYEQYF. CDR3 DNA sequence: TGCGCCAGCAGCTCGGGGGCAGGGGAGTTCTACGAGCAGTACTTC.

The chain employs TRBV28 and TRBJ2-5, with D uncertain. Trimming left V 4 bases short and J 5 bases short, with 2 bases between. The CDR3 runs to 10 residues. Germline values: CDR1 MDHEN, CDR2 SYDVKM. The CDR3 DNA sequence: TGTGCCAGCAGTTCCGAGACCCAGTACTTC. Its protein is CASSSETQYF.

The CDR3 sequence: CASSVEAGGGTDTQYF. DNA of the CDR3: TGTGCCAGCAGCGTAGAAGCGGGAGGCGGCACAGATACGCAGTATTTT. This chain joins TRBV9 and TRBJ2-3, with 9 bases matching TRBD2. Germline loops: CDR1 SGDLS, CDR2 YYNGEE. This CDR3 is built from 16 residues. V was clipped by 0 bases and J by 1 base; unmatched bases: 3.

The chain recombines TRBV7-3 with TRBJ2-2, with D possibly TRBD2 on 6 matching bases. Trimming shortened V by 0 bases and J by 4 bases, and 9 bases separated the two germline ends. Germline assignment: CDR1 SGHTA and CDR2 FQGTGA. The CDR3 spans 15 residues. In nucleotides, the CDR3 is TGTGCCAGCAGCTTAACCGGGGGAGGCACCGGGGAGCTGTTTTTT. It specifies CASSLTGGGTGELFF.

CDR3 loop: CASSKESRDCNEQFF. DNA for the CDR3: TGTGCCAGCAGCAAAGAATCTCGGGACTGCAATGAGCAGTTCTTC. The rearrangement links TRBV21-1 to TRBJ2-1; whether TRBD1, the table's D call, matches the DNA was not checked. TRBV21-1 is listed as a pseudogene. The CDR3 is 15 residues long.

V and J are TRBV4-3 and TRBJ2-7, with D perhaps TRBD2 (6 bases). The CDR3 covers 16 residues. The germline V and J ends were trimmed by 0 bases and 0 bases, with 12 bases remaining between them. Looked up from germline, CDR1 is LGHNA and CDR2 is YSLEER. CDR3 region: CASSQDPLAASYEQYF. In nucleotides, the CDR3 is TGCGCCAGCAGCCAAGATCCCTTAGCGGCCTCCTACGAGCAGTACTTC.

In its sample, this clonotype was seen a few times. The rearrangement uses TRBV12-3 or TRBV12-4 and TRBJ1-4; D remains ambiguous. This CDR3 spans 15 amino acids. V was clipped by 2 bases and J by 0 bases, with 7 bases between them. The CDR3 spells CASSLSGTTNEKLFF. Here the CDR3 DNA reads TGTGCCAGCAGTTTAAGTGGTACAACTAATGAAAAACTGTTTTTT.

This clonotype showed up just a few times. The chain links TRBV6-5 to TRBJ2-6; 10 nucleotides align to TRBD1. The germline gives CDR1 MNHEY, CDR2 SVGAGI. The CDR3 sequence is 17 residues long. The V and J ends lost 4 bases and 4 bases, in that order; junction bases with no gene match: 7. CDR3 sequence: CASSFGTGVAGANVLTF. Written as DNA, the CDR3 is TGTGCCAGCAGTTTCGGGACAGGGGTTGCCGGGGCCAACGTCCTGACTTTC.

A few counts support this clonotype. The chain recombines TRBV7-9 with TRBJ2-1; 8 bases map to TRBD1. V shed 4 bases, J shed 8 bases, and the junction held 7 bases outside the gene matches. Germline CDR1 SEHNR, CDR2 FQNEAQ (reference sequence). The CDR3 covers 14 residues. The CDR3 spells CASSSLQQGDEQFF. For the CDR3, the DNA is TGTGCCAGCAGCTCGCTGCAACAGGGGGATGAGCAGTTCTTC.